The clone carrying this T cell receptor beta chain was seen a single time. What it binds is not known. The data were obtained in a study of shared clonotypes between healthy human individuals. Study results and limitations: Generally, naive subsets (rather than memory subsets) showed larger estimated richness.

The CDR3 contains 16 residues. CDR1 and CDR2 (germline): SGDLS, YYNGEE. Between the trimmed V and J ends, which lost 0 bases and 7 bases, there was a span of 14 bases. The assay was immunoSEQ multiplex PCR, and TCRdb's table has in-frame clones only and misses some. This table has about 2 million clones, 85% to 95% appearing once. CD45RO-negative CD8 cells positively selected for CCR7 made up the naive population, which excluded terminally differentiated effector memory CD45RA+ cells. The rearrangement links TRBV9 to TRBJ1-6; D perhaps matches TRBD1 (6 bases). The sequence came from a man aged 18 to 30 in good health. Sequenced sample: naive CD8+ T cells sorted from blood. In DNA, the CDR3 is TGTGCCAGCAGCGTAGGGGGGCAGGGAATCAATTCACCCCTCCACTTT. Its translation is CASSVGGQGINSPLHF. Drawing the rest from reference TRBV9 and TRBJ1-6, the complete variable domain is DSGVTQTPKHLITATGQRVTLRCSPRSGDLSVYWYQQSLDQGLQFLIQYYNGEERAKGNILERFSAQQFPDLHSELNLSSLELGDSALYFCASSVGGQGINSPLHFGNGTRLTVT.